The clone carrying this T cell receptor (beta chain) has ten or more counts. This sample was taken from a study of Graves' ophthalmopathy and Graves' hyperthyroidism. Amplifying from RNA transcripts, the study obtained TCR beta CDR3 regions. HTBI-primed first-round RT-PCR preceded second-round multiplex PCR. One entry per CDR3 protein results from TCRdb running MiXCR on the multiplex PCR reads. The table has 150,000 to 200,000 distinct CDR3 sequences, about two fifths seen once. This sequence originates from a man aged 25 to 40 with Graves' ophthalmopathy. Sequenced sample: peripheral blood.

CDR3 bases: TGTGCCACCAGCAGCGGGACAGGGGAGACCCAGTACTTC. It codes for CATSSGTGETQYF. The V and J genes are TRBV15 and TRBJ2-5; TRBD1 agrees at 9 bases. With V trimmed by 3 bases and J by 5 bases, 1 base remained unmatched. The length of the CDR3 is 13 residues. The germline gives CDR1 LNHNV, CDR2 YYDKDF (reference sequence).